The rows below give T cell receptor beta chains drawn from one sample of a study of T cells in Graves' hyperthyroidism and ophthalmopathy. TCRdb called the multiplex PCR reads again in MiXCR, with one record for every CDR3 protein. The sample lists hundreds of thousands of distinct CDR3 sequences, 35% to 45% occurring once. The sample was blood. Receptor source: a young man with Graves' hyperthyroidism. Each CDR3 is given with its conserved first and last residue. D genes are given only for firm matches. The size entry is marked missing in some rows and otherwise reads once, few, many or a size class.

len	v_gene	d_gene	abundance	j_gene	CDR3nt	CDR3aa
14	TRBV9	TRBD2	NA	TRBJ2-2	TGTGCCAGCAGTGCTAGCGGCTACACCGGGGAGCTGTTTTTT	CASSASGYTGELFF
14	TRBV6-5	NA	NA	TRBJ2-7	TGTGCCAGCAGCGATGTTAGGGGGGACTACGAGCAGTACTTC	CASSDVRGDYEQYF
15	TRBV11-1	TRBD1	NA	TRBJ2-2	TGTGCCAGCTCCTGGGTGCAGGGGGCGACCGGGGAGCTGTTTTTT	CASSWVQGATGELFF
13	TRBV6-6	NA	few	TRBJ2-7	TGTGCCAGCAGCCCCACCCGGGGGAGCGAGCAGTACTTC	CASSPTRGSEQYF
12	TRBV29-1	NA	NA	TRBJ1-1	TGCAGCGTTGGTGGGGCCGGGAGGGAAGCTTTCTTT	CSVGGAGREAFF
14	TRBV7-2	NA	many	TRBJ2-5	TGTGCCAGCAGCTTAGAGGCTAATCGGGAGACCCAGTACTTC	CASSLEANRETQYF
14	TRBV20-1	NA	NA	TRBJ1-4	TGCAGTGCCCACCGGACAGCCACCTGGGAAAAACTGTTTTTT	CSAHRTATWEKLFF
13	TRBV5-1	NA	NA	TRBJ2-7	TGCGCCAGCAGCTTGGATCCGGGATTCGAGCAGTACTTC	CASSLDPGFEQYF
16	TRBV9	TRBD1	NA	TRBJ1-6	TGTGCCAGCAGCGTAGGGCCCGACAGGGTGGATTCACCCCTCCACTTT	CASSVGPDRVDSPLHF
14	TRBV27	TRBD1	NA	TRBJ1-5	TGTGCCAGCAGACCATACAGGGGGAATCAGCCCCAGCATTTT	CASRPYRGNQPQHF
15	TRBV20-1	TRBD1	few	TRBJ1-5	TGCAGTGCTGGGTACCGGGACAGGGGAAATCAGCCCCAGCATTTT	CSAGYRDRGNQPQHF
14	TRBV2	NA	NA	TRBJ1-5	TGTGCCAGCAGTGATCACGGGTTGGAAGAGACCCAGCATTTT	CASSDHGLEETQHF
12	TRBV29-1	TRBD1	many	TRBJ1-1	TGCAGCGTTGTGGCAGGGGGCACTGAAGCTTTCTTT	CSVVAGGTEAFF
13	TRBV29-1	TRBD1	NA	TRBJ1-5	TGCAGCGTGGCTGGGACAGGGGATCAGCCCCAGCATTTT	CSVAGTGDQPQHF
15	TRBV15	NA	many	TRBJ2-3	TGTGCCACCAGCAGAGTGCGGGGTAGCACAGATACGCAGTATTTT	CATSRVRGSTDTQYF
17	TRBV7-2	TRBD2	few	TRBJ2-5	TGTGCCAGCAGCCAAGACCGGAACGGGAGGTACCAAGAGACCCAGTACTTC	CASSQDRNGRYQETQYF
15	TRBV20-1	NA	NA	TRBJ1-1	TGCAGTGCTAGAGCTCCCAGGGGAACGAACACTGAAGCTTTCTTT	CSARAPRGTNTEAFF
16	TRBV19	NA	NA	TRBJ1-3	TGTGCCAGTAGTCCGGCAGGGTCAAGATCTGGAAACACCATATATTTT	CASSPAGSRSGNTIYF
13	TRBV29-1	NA	many	TRBJ2-7	TGCAGCACGCGAGGGCAGGGTGGCCACGAGCAGTACTTC	CSTRGQGGHEQYF
17	TRBV7-2	NA	NA	TRBJ1-6	TGTGCCAGCAGCTCAGTCGCGGGGTCCAGCGGCAACTCACCCCTCCACTTT	CASSSVAGSSGNSPLHF
15	TRBV12-3/TRBV12-4	TRBD1	NA	TRBJ1-5	TGTGCCAGCAGTTTCCAGGGGGGAAGCAATCAGCCCCAGCATTTT	CASSFQGGSNQPQHF
15	TRBV5-1	NA	NA	TRBJ1-3	TGCGCCAGCACCTATGGCGCAGGGTCAGGAAACACCATATATTTT	CASTYGAGSGNTIYF
12	TRBV2	NA	many	TRBJ2-7	TGTGCCAGCGGGAGCGACAGCTACGAGCAGTACTTC	CASGSDSYEQYF
16	TRBV6-1	TRBD2	NA	TRBJ2-5	TGTGCCAGCGGCGAAACAGGACTAGCGGGCGGAGAGACCCAGTACTTC	CASGETGLAGGETQYF